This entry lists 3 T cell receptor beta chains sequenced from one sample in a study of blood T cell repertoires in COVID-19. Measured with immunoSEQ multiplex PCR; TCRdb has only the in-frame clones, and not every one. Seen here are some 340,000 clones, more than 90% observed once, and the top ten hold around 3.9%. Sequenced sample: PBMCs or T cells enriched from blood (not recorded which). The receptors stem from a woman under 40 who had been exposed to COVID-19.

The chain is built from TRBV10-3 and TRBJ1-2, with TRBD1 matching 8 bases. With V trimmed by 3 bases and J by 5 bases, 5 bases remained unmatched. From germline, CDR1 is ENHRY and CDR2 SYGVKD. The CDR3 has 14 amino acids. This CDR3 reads CAISEGTGLYGYTF. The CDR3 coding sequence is TGTGCCATCAGTGAAGGGACAGGCCTATATGGCTACACCTTC.

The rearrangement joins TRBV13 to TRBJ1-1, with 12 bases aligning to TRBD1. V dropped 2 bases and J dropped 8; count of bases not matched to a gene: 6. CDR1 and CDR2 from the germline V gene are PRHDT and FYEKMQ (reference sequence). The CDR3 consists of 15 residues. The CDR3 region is CASSLFGTGGFEAFF. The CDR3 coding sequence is TGTGCCAGCAGCTTATTCGGGACAGGGGGCTTCGAAGCTTTCTTT.

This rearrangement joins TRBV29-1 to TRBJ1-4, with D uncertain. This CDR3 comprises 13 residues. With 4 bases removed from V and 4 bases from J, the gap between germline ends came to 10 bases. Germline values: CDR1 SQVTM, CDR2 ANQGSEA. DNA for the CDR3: TGCAGCGTTGTTATGGCCTTTAATGAAAAACTGTTTTTT. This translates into CSVVMAFNEKLFF.